This note documents a single TCR beta chain sequence. Its matching antigen is unknown. The sample belongs to a study of PD-1 blockade in classical Hodgkin lymphoma. Study-level information: Patients were given intravenous nivolumab, 3 mg/kg, every 2 weeks.

This sample's time point: cycle 4 day 1 (C4D1), after around six weeks of nivolumab. After autologous stem cell transplantation all patients relapsed, and prior brentuximab vedotin exposure differed between cohorts. The study purified CD4+ T cells from thawed PBMCs using magnetic negative selection. Method: immunoSEQ multiplex PCR; TCRdb's copy keeps in-frame clones and lacks some. The sample gives 25,000 to 35,000 clones, under 80% of which show up once; 0.57% is in the top ten. Study findings and constraints: The study found that TCR diversity rose significantly by C4D1 in CD4+ but not CD8+ cells.

The CDR3 runs to 13 residues. CDR1 is ENHRY and CDR2 is SYGVKD in the germline V gene. V was cut by 1 base and J by 6 bases, with 9 bases left in between. The receptor comes from a human donor with classical Hodgkin lymphoma. V and J are TRBV10-3 and TRBJ1-2; D is undetermined. The sample was CD4+ T cells from blood, taken before the fourth cycle of nivolumab. CDR3 in DNA: TGTGCCATCAGTGAGTTTAGGGATGATGGCTACACCTTC. It yields the protein CAISEFRDDGYTF.